Following are 14 T cell receptor beta chains from one sample sequenced in a study of T cell repertoires in aging, cancer and after chemotherapy. Amplification of TCR beta used genomic DNA extracted from peripheral blood. A mixed TRB-A/B primer pool amplified rearranged TRB by multiplex touch-down PCR. MiXCR, run by TCRdb on the multiplex PCR reads, gives a single entry per CDR3 protein. This sample has 10,000 to 15,000 distinct CDR3 sequences, with 35% found just once. Sequencing was done on a sample of blood. These receptors were collected from a human donor in good health. The donor label of this sample is uncertain.

The genes are TRBV18 and TRBJ2-2; unclear D gene. The V gene's germline CDR1 is KGHSH and CDR2 LQKENI. The length of the CDR3 is 14 residues. Trimming cost V 2 bases and J 2 bases, with 6 bases left between them. The CDR3 region is CASSPTVNTGELFF. The CDR3 coding sequence is TGTGCCAGCTCACCAACGGTAAACACCGGGGAGCTGTTTTTT.

The gene calls are TRBV12-3 or TRBV12-4 and TRBJ2-3; 7 bases are shared with TRBD2. The CDR3 length is 15 residues. With V trimmed by 3 bases and J by 5 bases, 8 bases remained unmatched. The CDR3 region is CASSFGGSQGDTQYF. The CDR3 bases are TGTGCCAGCAGTTTCGGCGGGAGTCAGGGAGATACGCAGTATTTT.

V and J are TRBV11-3 and TRBJ2-1; 8 positions match TRBD2. V lost 2 bases to trimming and J lost 8 bases; unmatched junction nucleotides: 8. Germline V gene lookup returns CDR1 SGHNT and CDR2 YENEEA. The CDR3 spans 15 residues. The DNA of the CDR3 is TGTGCCAGCAGCTTATTGTCCGGGGGGGCCTATGAGCAGTTCTTC. It codes for CASSLLSGGAYEQFF. The complete variable domain, with remaining parts taken from reference TRBV11-3 and TRBJ2-1, reads EAGVVQSPRYKIIEKKQPVAFWCNPISGHNTLYWYLQNLGQGPELLIRYENEEAVDDSQLPKDRFSAERLKGVDSTLKIQPAELGDSAVYLCASSLLSGGAYEQFFGPGTRLTVL.

The CDR3 DNA reads as TGTGCCAGCAGTGGCTCTAGCGGCACAGATACGCAGTATTTT. Its translation: CASSGSSGTDTQYF. The chain couples TRBV6-4 to TRBJ2-3; D possibly corresponds to TRBD2 (6 bases). Deletions cut 4 bases from V and 1 base from J, with 9 bases between. CDR1 is MRHNA, CDR2 SNTAGT, per germline. There are 14 residues in the CDR3.

Judged by abundance, this clonotype is medium-sized. The chain uses TRBV29-1 and TRBJ1-3, with D possibly being TRBD1 (5 bases). The CDR3 has 15 residues. Germline V gene data show CDR1 as SQVTM and CDR2 as ANQGSEA. V lost 4 bases, J lost 1 base, and 14 bases lay in between. CDR3 DNA sequence: TGCAGCGTTGGGGAGGGGATTGGGTCTGGAAACACCATATATTTT. Its translation is CSVGEGIGSGNTIYF. Together with reference TRBV29-1 and TRBJ1-3, the CDR3 gives the full variable domain: SAVISQKPSRDICQRGTSLTIQCQVDSQVTMMFWYRQQPGQSLTLIATANQGSEATYESGFVIDKFPISRPNLTFSTLTVSNMSPEDSSIYLCSVGEGIGSGNTIYFGEGSWLTVV.

Here the CDR3 DNA reads TGTGCCAGCAGTTCGCGGGACAGGGTCCCAGATACGCAGTATTTT. Translated: CASSSRDRVPDTQYF. This chain uses TRBV6-5 with TRBJ2-3; 9 bases are a match to TRBD1. The trim removed 4 bases at V and 4 bases at J, leaving 6 bases unmatched. CDR3 length: 15 residues. Looked up from germline, CDR1 is MNHEY and CDR2 is SVGAGI.

This clonotype ranks as medium-sized. The chain employs TRBV29-1 and TRBJ1-2; 7 positions match TRBD1. The CDR3 totals 12 residues. J was trimmed by 8 bases and V by 6 bases; bases with no gene match: 9. Germline V gives CDR1 SQVTM, CDR2 ANQGSEA. The DNA of the CDR3 is TGCAGCGTCCAAGGGGGGACAGACGGCTACACCTTC. Translating it yields CSVQGGTDGYTF. Combining the CDR3 with reference TRBV29-1 and TRBJ1-2 gives the whole variable domain SAVISQKPSRDICQRGTSLTIQCQVDSQVTMMFWYRQQPGQSLTLIATANQGSEATYESGFVIDKFPISRPNLTFSTLTVSNMSPEDSSIYLCSVQGGTDGYTFGSGTRLTVV.

The J gene is TRBJ2-7, the V gene TRBV19; 11 bases match TRBD1. Germline CDR1 is LNHDA and CDR2 is SQIVND (reference sequence). V lost 6 bases and J lost 6; bases outside the gene matches: 7. This CDR3 contains 14 residues. Written as DNA, the CDR3 is TGTGCCAGTAGCAGCGGGACAGGGGGGTTCGAGCAGTACTTC. It codes for CASSSGTGGFEQYF.

This clonotype qualifies as medium-sized. V and J are TRBV5-5 and TRBJ2-5; 9 positions match TRBD1. The CDR3 contains 14 residues. The V and J ends lost 4 bases and 5 bases, in that order; junction bases with no gene match: 6. Germline assignment: CDR1 SGHKS and CDR2 YYEKEE (reference sequence). CDR3 bases: TGTGCCAGCAGCCCGGGACAGGGCATGGAGACCCAGTACTTC. It translates to CASSPGQGMETQYF.

Note on this clonotype: Germline is not matched at one junction end, which may reflect a read error. The rearrangement joins TRBV18 to TRBJ2-1, with D possibly being TRBD2 (5 bases). The CDR3 consists of 14 residues. Germline CDR1 and CDR2: KGHSH and LQKENI. The CDR3 nucleotides are TGTGCCAACTCACCACTAATGCCCGGGGATAAGCAGTTCTTC. Its translation: CANSPLMPGDKQFF.

V usage is TRBV6-4 and J usage is TRBJ1-6, with D maybe TRBD1 (5 bases). CDR3 length: 14 amino acids. CDR1 is MRHNA and CDR2 is SNTAGT in the germline V gene. Trimming shortened V by 5 bases and J by 5 bases, and 10 bases separated the two germline ends. The CDR3 region has the DNA TGTGCCAGCAGTTCCGGGACGGATAATTCACCCCTCCACTTT. Its translation: CASSSGTDNSPLHF.

The chain carries TRBV5-6 and TRBJ1-3, with D possibly being TRBD1 (6 bases). This CDR3 contains 13 residues. The ends were cut back, 7 bases at V and 0 bases at J, with 8 bases in the middle. Germline values: CDR1 SGHDT, CDR2 YYEEEE. CDR3 DNA: TGTGCCAGCGGGGGCGTCTCTGGAAACACCATATATTTT. Protein product: CASGGVSGNTIYF. Full variable domain (rest looked up from reference TRBV5-6 and TRBJ1-3): DAGVTQSPTHLIKTRGQQVTLRCSPKSGHDTVSWYQQALGQGPQFIFQYYEEEERQRGNFPDRFSGHQFPNYSSELNVNALLLGDSALYLCASGGVSGNTIYFGEGSWLTVV.

This clonotype rates as medium-sized (0.01 to 0.1%). The chain has TRBV19 and TRBJ2-2; the D is unclear. V lost 4 bases to trimming and J lost 5 bases, with 17 bases between them. Germline V lookup: CDR1 LNHDA, CDR2 SQIVND (reference sequence). CDR3 length: 16 amino acids. This CDR3 is CASSTSHPAGTGELFF. The CDR3 nucleotides are TGTGCCAGTAGTACCTCCCACCCGGCCGGTACCGGGGAGCTGTTTTTT.

The chain combines TRBV27 with TRBJ2-1, with 13 bases aligning to TRBD2. V lost 5 bases to trimming and J lost 6 bases; unmatched junction nucleotides: 1. The V gene's germline CDR1 is MNHEY and CDR2 SMNVEV (reference sequence). The CDR3 sequence is 14 residues long. CDR3 sequence: CASSTSGRGNEQFF. The DNA for the CDR3 is TGTGCCAGCAGTACTAGCGGGAGGGGCAATGAGCAGTTCTTC.